The source of this TCR beta chain is a study of shared clonotypes between healthy human individuals. Study outcomes and limitations: Clonotype sharing among the donors was expected to vary with sequencing depth. Sampling included only blood; tissue repertoires likely differ.

It was approximately 0.2 ug DNA, 30,000 or so T cell genomes, that sorted-subset replicate PCRs used. The data were produced by immunoSEQ multiplex PCR, yet TCRdb's version contains in-frame clones alone and is incomplete. In the table there are just over 2,000,000 clones, 95% of which are singletons. A word on this clone: What it binds is unknown. The same CDR3 can be traced to other DNA sequences in this sample.

Every donor, a Caucasian adult, lived in Nashville, Tennessee. This CDR3 comprises 13 residues. The germline gives CDR1 KGHSH, CDR2 LQKENI. The V gene end was trimmed by 3 bases and the J gene end by 4 bases; junction bases not matched to a gene: 0. The chain recombines TRBV18 with TRBJ1-2, with 9 bases matching TRBD1. This clonotype was sampled from a young man in good health. Sequenced: naive CD4+ T cells sorted from blood. Sample subset: CD45RA+ positively selected. The CDR3 region has the DNA TGTGCCAGCTCACCGGACAGGGGCTATGGCTACACCTTC. Protein product: CASSPDRGYGYTF. Full variable domain (rest looked up from reference TRBV18 and TRBJ1-2): NAGVMQNPRHLVRRRGQEARLRCSPMKGHSHVYWYRQLPEEGLKFMVYLQKENIIDESGMPKERFSAEFPKEGPSILRIQQVVRGDSAAYFCASSPDRGYGYTFGSGTRLTVV.